This entry is about one T cell receptor beta chain. This sample was taken from a study of CD8 T cells in ankylosing spondylitis. In TCRdb, the 5' RACE reads were re-called with MiXCR into one record per CDR3 protein. This table holds a few hundred thousand distinct CDR3 sequences, approximately 10% found once. The receptor was isolated from a male donor with ankylosing spondylitis or in good health (not recorded which). Sequencing input: blood, either unsorted or a sorted T cell fraction (not recorded which).

CDR3 in amino acids: CSAHRRDQPQHF. The CDR3 DNA reads as TGCAGTGCCCATAGGAGGGATCAGCCCCAGCATTTT. The chain carries TRBV20-1 and TRBJ1-5, with unresolved D. Trimming took off 6 bases at V and 5 bases at J, with 11 bases between the two ends. The CDR3 is made up of 12 amino acids. Germline V gene sequence: CDR1 DFQATT, CDR2 SNEGSKA (reference sequence).